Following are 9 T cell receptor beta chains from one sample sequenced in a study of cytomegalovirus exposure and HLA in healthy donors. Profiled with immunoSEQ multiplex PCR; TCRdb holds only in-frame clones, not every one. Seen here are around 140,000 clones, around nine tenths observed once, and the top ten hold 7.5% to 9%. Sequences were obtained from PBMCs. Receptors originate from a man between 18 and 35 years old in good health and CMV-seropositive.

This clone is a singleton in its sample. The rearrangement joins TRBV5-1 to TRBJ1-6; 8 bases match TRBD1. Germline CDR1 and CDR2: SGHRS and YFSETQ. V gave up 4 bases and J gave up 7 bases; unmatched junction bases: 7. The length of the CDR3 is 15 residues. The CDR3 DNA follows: TGCGCCAGCAGCACCCAGGGGGCGGCCAATTCACCCCTCCACTTT. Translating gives CASSTQGAANSPLHF.

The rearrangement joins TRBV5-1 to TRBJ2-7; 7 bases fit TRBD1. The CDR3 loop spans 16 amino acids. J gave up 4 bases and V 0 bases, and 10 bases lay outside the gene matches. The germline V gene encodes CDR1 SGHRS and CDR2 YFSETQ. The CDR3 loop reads CASSLALGQSGYEQYF. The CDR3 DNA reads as TGCGCCAGCAGCTTGGCCCTGGGACAGAGTGGATACGAGCAGTACTTC.

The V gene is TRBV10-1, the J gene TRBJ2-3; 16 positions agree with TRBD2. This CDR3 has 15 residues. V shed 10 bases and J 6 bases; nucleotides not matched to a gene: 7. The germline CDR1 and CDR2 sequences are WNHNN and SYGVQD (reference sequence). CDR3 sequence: CATSGLAGGQDTQYF. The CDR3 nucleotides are TGCGCCACCTCGGGACTAGCGGGAGGGCAGGATACGCAGTATTTT.

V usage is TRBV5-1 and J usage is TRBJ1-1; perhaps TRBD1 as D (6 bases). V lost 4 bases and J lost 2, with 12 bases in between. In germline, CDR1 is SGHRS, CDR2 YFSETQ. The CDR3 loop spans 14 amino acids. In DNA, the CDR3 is TGCGCCAGCAGCCCATTACAGGGTAACACTGAAGCTTTCTTT. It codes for CASSPLQGNTEAFF.

CDR3 in DNA: TGTGCCAGCAGTGAAAGAGTTCATAGTGAGCAGTTCTTC. This codes for CASSERVHSEQFF. The chain employs TRBV6-1 and TRBJ2-1; no firm D call. CDR1 is MNHNS, CDR2 SASEGT, per germline. The length of the CDR3 is 13 residues. The V end lost 2 bases, the J end lost 9 bases, and 11 bases lay between the germline ends.

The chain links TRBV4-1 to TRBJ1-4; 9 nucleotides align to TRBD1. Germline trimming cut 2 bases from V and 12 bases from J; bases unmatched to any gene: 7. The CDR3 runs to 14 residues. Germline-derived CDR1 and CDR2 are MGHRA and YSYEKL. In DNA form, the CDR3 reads TGCGCCAGCAGCCAACCCCCGGGACAGGGCGAACTGTTTTTT. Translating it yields CASSQPPGQGELFF.

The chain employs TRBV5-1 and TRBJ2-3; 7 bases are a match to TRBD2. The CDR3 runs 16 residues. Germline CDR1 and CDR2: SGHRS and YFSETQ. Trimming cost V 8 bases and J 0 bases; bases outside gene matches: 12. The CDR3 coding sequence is TGCGCCAGTACCACGGTGGGTAGCGGGAGCACAGATACGCAGTATTTT. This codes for CASTTVGSGSTDTQYF. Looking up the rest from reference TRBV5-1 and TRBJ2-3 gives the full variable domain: KAGVTQTPRYLIKTRGQQVTLSCSPISGHRSVSWYQQTPGQGLQFLFEYFSETQRNKGNFPGRFSGRQFSNSRSEMNVSTLELGDSALYLCASTTVGSGSTDTQYFGPGTRLTVL.

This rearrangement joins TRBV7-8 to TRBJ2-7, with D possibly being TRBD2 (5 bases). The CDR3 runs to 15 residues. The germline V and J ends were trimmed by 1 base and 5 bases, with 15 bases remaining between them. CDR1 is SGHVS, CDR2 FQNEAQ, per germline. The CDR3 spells CASSLEYGGRDEQYF. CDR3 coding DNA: TGTGCCAGCAGCTTAGAATATGGAGGAAGGGACGAGCAGTACTTC.

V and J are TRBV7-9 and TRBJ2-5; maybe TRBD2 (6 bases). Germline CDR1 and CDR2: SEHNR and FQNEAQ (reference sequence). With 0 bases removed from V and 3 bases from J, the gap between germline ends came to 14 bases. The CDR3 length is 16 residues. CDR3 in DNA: TGTGCCAGCAGCTTAGCGGGGGGAACATTCAAAGAGACCCAGTACTTC. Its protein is CASSLAGGTFKETQYF.